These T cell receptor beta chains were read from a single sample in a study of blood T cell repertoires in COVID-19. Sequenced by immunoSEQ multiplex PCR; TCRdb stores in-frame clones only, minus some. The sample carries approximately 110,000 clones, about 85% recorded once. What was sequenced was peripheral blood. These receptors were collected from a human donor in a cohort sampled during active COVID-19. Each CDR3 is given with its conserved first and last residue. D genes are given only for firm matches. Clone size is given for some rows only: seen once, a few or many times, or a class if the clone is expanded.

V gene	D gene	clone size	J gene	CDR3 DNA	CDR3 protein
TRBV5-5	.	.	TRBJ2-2	TGTGCCAGCAGCTTGGAGACTACCTACACCGGGGAGCTGTTTTTT	CASSLETTYTGELFF
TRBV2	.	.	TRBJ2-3	TGTGCCAGCAGTGAGAACGCAGGAATCACAGATACGCAGTATTTT	CASSENAGITDTQYF
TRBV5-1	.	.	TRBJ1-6	TGCGCCAGCAGCTTGGACCCGACGAGGGATAATTCACCCCTCCACTTT	CASSLDPTRDNSPLHF
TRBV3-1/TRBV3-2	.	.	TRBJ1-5	TGTGCCAGCAGCCACCGTAATCAGCCCCAGCATTTT	CASSHRNQPQHF
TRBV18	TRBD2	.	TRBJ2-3	TGTGCCAGCTCGATAAGTGCTAGCGGAGTAGATACGCAGTATTTT	CASSISASGVDTQYF
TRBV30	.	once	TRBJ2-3	TGTGCCTGGGGCAAGAGTGTTGATACGCAGTATTTT	CAWGKSVDTQYF
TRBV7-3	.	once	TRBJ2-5	TGTGCCAGCAGCTTAATCGGGGAGACCCAGTACTTC	CASSLIGETQYF
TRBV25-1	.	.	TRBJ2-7	TGTGCCAGCAGTGATACAGGGTACGAGCAGTACTTC	CASSDTGYEQYF
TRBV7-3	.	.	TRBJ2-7	TGTGCCAGCGGGGCGGGACTTGGCGGCTACGAGCAGTACTTC	CASGAGLGGYEQYF
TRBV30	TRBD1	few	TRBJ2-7	TGTGCCTGGAGTGCGACAGGGTACGAGCAGTACTTC	CAWSATGYEQYF
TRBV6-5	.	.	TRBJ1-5	TGTGCCAGCAAAGGGGCCCAGGGGAATCAGCCCCAGCATTTT	CASKGAQGNQPQHF
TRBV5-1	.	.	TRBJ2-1	TGCGCCAGCAGCTCGCAGGGGATTGGGGCCTACAATGAGCAGTTCTTC	CASSSQGIGAYNEQFF
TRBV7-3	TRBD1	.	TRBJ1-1	TGTGCCAGCAGCGACAGGGGCGTCGCAGGCGAAGCTTTCTTT	CASSDRGVAGEAFF
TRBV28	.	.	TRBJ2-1	TGTGCCAGCAGTTCCCCCAGGTCTGGTGATGAGCAGTTCTTC	CASSSPRSGDEQFF
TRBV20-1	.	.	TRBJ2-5	TGCAGTGCTAGTCGACAGCAAGAGACCCAGTACTTC	CSASRQQETQYF
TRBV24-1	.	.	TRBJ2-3	TGTGCCACCAGTGAATCCGGAGATACGCAGTATTTT	CATSESGDTQYF
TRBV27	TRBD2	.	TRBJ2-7	TGTGCCAGCAGTTCCCTAGCGGGAGAATTCTCGGACGAGCAGTACTTC	CASSSLAGEFSDEQYF
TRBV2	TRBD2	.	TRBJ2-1	TGTGCCAGCAGTCCGGCTAGCGGGAGGGCCCAGGGCAATGAGCAGTTCTTC	CASSPASGRAQGNEQFF
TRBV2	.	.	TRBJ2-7	TGTGCCAGCAGCGCAACAGGGTATGAGCAGTACTTC	CASSATGYEQYF
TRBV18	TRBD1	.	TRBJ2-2	TGTGCCAGCTCACCGGGACAGGGCAACACCGGGGAGCTGTTTTTT	CASSPGQGNTGELFF
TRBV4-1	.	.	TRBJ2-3	TGCGCCAGCAGCCAAGATGCCCGACTGGGCACAGATACGCAGTATTTT	CASSQDARLGTDTQYF
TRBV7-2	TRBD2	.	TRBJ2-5	TGTGCCAGCAGCTTGCTGCCGGGACTAGCACAAGAGACCCAGTACTTC	CASSLLPGLAQETQYF
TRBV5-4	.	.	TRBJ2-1	TGTGCCAGCAGCCCACCCGGACATACAAGCTACAATGAGCAGTTCTTC	CASSPPGHTSYNEQFF
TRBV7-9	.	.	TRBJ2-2	TGTGCCAGCAGCCAAGCAATCACCGGGGAGCTGTTTTTT	CASSQAITGELFF
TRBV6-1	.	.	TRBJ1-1	TGTGCCAGCAGTGGGCCGCTCCCCGATTGGACAGTCAACACTGAAGCTTTCTTT	CASSGPLPDWTVNTEAFF
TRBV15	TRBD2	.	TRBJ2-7	TGTGCCACCAGCAGAGAACTAGCGGTCTCCTACGAGCAGTACTTC	CATSRELAVSYEQYF
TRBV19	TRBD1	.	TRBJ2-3	TGTGCCAGTAGAGGGGAGAGATGGGCCCGGGGACAGGGCACAGATACGCAGTATTTT	CASRGERWARGQGTDTQYF
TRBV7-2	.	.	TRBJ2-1	TGTGCCAGCAGCCTAGGGACTGACCCTCGGTACAATGAGCAGTTCTTC	CASSLGTDPRYNEQFF
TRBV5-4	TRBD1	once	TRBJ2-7	TGTGCCAGCAGTCATACAGGGGGCGCGACCTACGAGCAGTACTTC	CASSHTGGATYEQYF
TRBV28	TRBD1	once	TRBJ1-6	TGTGCCAGCAGCTTCAGGGGCACAGGGGTTTATAATTCACCCCTCCACTTT	CASSFRGTGVYNSPLHF
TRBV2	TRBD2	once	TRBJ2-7	TGTGCCAGCAGGGAAACCGGGGGGTACACCTACGAGCAGTACTTC	CASRETGGYTYEQYF
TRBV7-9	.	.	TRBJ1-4	TGTGCCAGCAGCCCTCCATTCAGGGAGGGTGAAAAACTGTTTTTT	CASSPPFREGEKLFF
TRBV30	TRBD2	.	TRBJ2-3	TGTGCCTGGAGTGTCGGTAGCGGGGGCCCCGCCGCAGATACGCAGTATTTT	CAWSVGSGGPAADTQYF
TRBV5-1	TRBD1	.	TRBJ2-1	TGCGCCAGCAGCGTCTTAACAGGGGGTCTGAACAATGAGCAGTTCTTC	CASSVLTGGLNNEQFF
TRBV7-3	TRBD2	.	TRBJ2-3	TGTGCCAGCAGCCACAAGATAGCGGGAGAGGTTGGGCAAGACACAGATACGCAGTATTTT	CASSHKIAGEVGQDTDTQYF
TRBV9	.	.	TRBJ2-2	TGTGCCAGCAGCGTAGCCCTAAGGAACACCGGGGAGCTGTTTTTT	CASSVALRNTGELFF
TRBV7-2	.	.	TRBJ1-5	TGTGCCAGCAGCGAGACCGGGACAAGTTATCAGCCCCAGCATTTT	CASSETGTSYQPQHF
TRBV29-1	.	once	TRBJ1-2	TGCAGCGTTGAACTGGGCAGGGGATCTTTTGGCTACACCTTC	CSVELGRGSFGYTF
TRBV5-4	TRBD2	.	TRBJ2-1	TGTGCCAGCAGCTCCCAGGGACTAGCGGGATACAATGAGCAGTTCTTC	CASSSQGLAGYNEQFF
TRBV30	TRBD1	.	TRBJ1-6	TGTGCCTTCAGGGACAGGGAAATCTGGACTAATTCACCCCTCCACTTT	CAFRDREIWTNSPLHF
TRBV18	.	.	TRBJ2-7	TGTGCCAGCTCATCACCGTCGCGGAGCTCCTACGAGCAGTACTTC	CASSSPSRSSYEQYF
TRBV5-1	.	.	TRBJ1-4	TGCGCCAGCAGACGGTCGTCGGGGAGAGATGAAAAACTGTTTTTT	CASRRSSGRDEKLFF
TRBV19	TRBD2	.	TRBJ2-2	TGTGCCAGTAGTCTAAACGGACTAGCGGAAGTCACCGGGGAGCTGTTTTTT	CASSLNGLAEVTGELFF
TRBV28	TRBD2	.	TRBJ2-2	TGTGCCAGCACATTAGCGGGGCGATACACCGGGGAGCTGTTTTTT	CASTLAGRYTGELFF
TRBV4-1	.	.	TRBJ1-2	TGCGCCAGCAGCCAAGAAGAGTATTCGGGCTATGGCTACACCTTC	CASSQEEYSGYGYTF
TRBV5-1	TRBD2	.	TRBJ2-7	TGCGCCAGCAGCTTGGGACTAGCGGGGGCCGCCTACGAGCAGTACTTC	CASSLGLAGAAYEQYF
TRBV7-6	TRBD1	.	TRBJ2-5	TGTGCCAGCAGCTCGCTGACAGGGGCACCCCTCGTGGAGACCCAGTACTTC	CASSSLTGAPLVETQYF
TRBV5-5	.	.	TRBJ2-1	TGTGCCAGCAGCTTGGACATTTACAATGAGCAGTTCTTC	CASSLDIYNEQFF